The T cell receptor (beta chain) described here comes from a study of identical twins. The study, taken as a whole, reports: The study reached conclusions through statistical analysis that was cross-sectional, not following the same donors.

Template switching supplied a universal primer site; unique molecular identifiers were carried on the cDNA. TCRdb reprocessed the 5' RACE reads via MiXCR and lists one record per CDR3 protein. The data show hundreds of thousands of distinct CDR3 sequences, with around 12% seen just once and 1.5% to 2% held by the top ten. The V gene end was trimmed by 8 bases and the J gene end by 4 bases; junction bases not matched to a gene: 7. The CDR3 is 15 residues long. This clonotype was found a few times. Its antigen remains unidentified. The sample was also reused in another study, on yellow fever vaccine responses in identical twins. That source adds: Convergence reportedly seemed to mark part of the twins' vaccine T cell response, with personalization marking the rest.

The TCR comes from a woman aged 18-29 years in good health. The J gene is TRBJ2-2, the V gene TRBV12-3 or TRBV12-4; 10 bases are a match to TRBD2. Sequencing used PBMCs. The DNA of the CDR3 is TGTGCCAGCGGGGAACTAGCGGGAAGCACCGGGGAGCTGTTTTTT. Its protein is CASGELAGSTGELFF.